This T cell receptor (beta chain) is drawn from a study of blood T cell repertoires in COVID-19. Study background: COVID-19 samples from acute and convalescent phases originated in the United States, Italy and Spain. Nucleic acid was either cDNA or gDNA, and it came from T cells, B-cell-depleted T cells, or PBMCs.

TCRdb's copy holds only in-frame clones and misses some; the assay was immunoSEQ multiplex PCR. The sample has 150,000 or so clones; just over 90% are singletons. The junction had 4 bases not matched to a gene; V was cut back by 3 bases and J by 0 bases. CDR3 size: 17 residues. Germline V gives CDR1 KGHDR, CDR2 SFDVKD. The specimen was peripheral blood. The sequence derives from a man in his late teens or twenties with acute or convalescent COVID-19. This chain connects TRBV24-1 to TRBJ1-6; the match to TRBD1 covers 7 bases. The CDR3 DNA is TGTGCCACCAGTGATCACAGGGGAAGCTCCTATAATTCACCCCTCCACTTT. Its translation is CATSDHRGSSYNSPLHF.